This paragraph covers one T cell receptor beta chain sequence. The target antigen is unknown. A much larger clone is a single base away; this may be a read error. The CDR3 spans 14 residues. Through a sample-barcoded 5' primer and a J-beta primer mix, a second PCR was run for roughly 7 to 12 cycles. TCRdb itself ran the 5' RACE reads through MiXCR, one entry per CDR3 protein. The data contain about 670,000 distinct CDR3 sequences, more than 45% of them singletons. The data originate from a study of blood T cells in healthy people across ages. Broader study findings: In these data, TCR beta diversity tracked strongly with naive T cell percentage.

The source material was blood. The V call is TRBV12-3 or TRBV12-4, the J call TRBJ2-1, with no clear D. The J call is doubtful: the DNA matches TRBJ2-7 better. The receptor's source is a woman of 80 years or more in good health. The CDR3 loop reads CASSPRGAYNEQYF. The DNA of the CDR3 is TGTGCCAGCAGTCCCCGTGGAGCCTACAATGAGCAGTACTTC.